Below are 4 T cell receptor beta chains sequenced from a single sample in a study of shared clonotypes between healthy human individuals. Produced via immunoSEQ multiplex PCR; TCRdb's table is partial and in-frame only. Among about a million clones, 60% to 85% were seen once, and the ten largest hold over 1.3%. The sequencing input was memory CD4+ T cells sorted from blood. The sample's subset: CD45RA-negative fraction. These receptors all stem from a man younger than 30 in good health.

This rearrangement joins TRBV5-1 to TRBJ2-5, with 7 bases aligning to TRBD1. Germline-derived CDR1 and CDR2 are SGHRS and YFSETQ. Trimming cost V 5 bases and J 3 bases; bases outside gene matches: 13. This CDR3 region has 16 residues. CDR3 bases: TGCGCCAGCAGGACGGGACAGCTCAGTGGAAAAGAGACCCAGTACTTC. It codes for CASRTGQLSGKETQYF.

V is TRBV6-6 and J is TRBJ2-2; a weak D match, TRBD2 (5 bases). The V end lost 7 bases, the J end lost 3 bases, and 12 bases lay between the germline ends. Germline CDR1 MNHNY, CDR2 SVGAGI (reference sequence). The CDR3 contains 14 residues. For the CDR3, the DNA is TGTGCCAGCATCGTGGGAGAATACACCGGGGAGCTGTTTTTT. Its translation: CASIVGEYTGELFF.

In its sample, this clone was seen once. The J gene is TRBJ2-1, the V gene TRBV5-4; D might be TRBD1 (5 bases). From germline, CDR1 is SGHNT and CDR2 YYREEE (reference sequence). Trimming took 4 bases from V and 4 from J, leaving 9 bases between them. This CDR3 contains 13 residues. The CDR3 DNA reads TGTGCCAGCAGCGCGACAGATTACAATGAGCAGTTCTTC. Translation: CASSATDYNEQFF.

V gene TRBV28 combines with J gene TRBJ2-7, with D hard to call. The V end was cut by 6 bases, the J end by 6 bases, with 9 bases between. The CDR3 totals 11 residues. Germline lookup yields CDR1 MDHEN and CDR2 SYDVKM. The DNA for the CDR3 is TGTGCCAGCAGAAGAGCAACCGAGCAGTACTTC. This codes for CASRRATEQYF.